A selection of T cell receptor beta chains follows, all from one sample in a study of cytomegalovirus exposure and HLA in healthy donors. Libraries were prepared by immunoSEQ multiplex PCR; TCRdb keeps only in-frame clonotypes and omits some of them. This sample carries about 160,000 clones, about 80% of them seen once, and the ten largest clones take more than 0.75%. Sequencing input: PBMCs. The receptors shown here come from a woman in her 50s in good health and CMV-seropositive. Each CDR3 is given with its conserved first and last residue. D genes are given only for firm matches. Size tells how often a clone was seen (once, few, many) or the class of an expanded clone, and some rows leave it out.

>TRBD1|.|TRBV11-2|TRBJ2-7|13
CASSPDRGLEQYF
TGTGCCAGCAGCCCGGACAGGGGGCTCGAGCAGTACTTC
>.|.|TRBV6-5|TRBJ1-6|14
CASRGGRFNSPLHF
TGTGCCAGCAGGGGGGGTAGGTTTAATTCACCCCTCCACTTT
>TRBD1|once|TRBV6-1|TRBJ1-5|16
CASSVTGTGGNQPQHF
TGTGCCAGCAGTGTAACCGGGACAGGGGGCAATCAGCCCCAGCATTTT
>TRBD1|.|TRBV10-2|TRBJ1-2|14
CASSGQGGNYGYTF
TGCGCCAGCAGCGGACAGGGAGGGAACTATGGCTACACCTTC
>.|.|TRBV6-5|TRBJ1-5|16
CASSSQGGRGNQPQHF
TGTGCCAGCAGTTCCCAAGGGGGTAGGGGCAATCAGCCCCAGCATTTT
>TRBD2|.|TRBV28|TRBJ2-3|16
CASSSRASGSTDTQYF
TGTGCCAGCAGTTCCCGGGCTAGCGGTAGCACAGATACGCAGTATTTT
>.|.|TRBV6-5|TRBJ2-7|14
CASSFDMSIYEQYF
TGTGCCAGCAGTTTCGACATGAGTATCTACGAGCAGTACTTC
>.|.|TRBV10-2|TRBJ1-5|13
CASRRQTNQPQHF
TGCGCCAGCCGAAGACAGACCAATCAGCCCCAGCATTTT
>TRBD2|.|TRBV6-5|TRBJ2-1|13
CASLSGRSNEQFF
TGTGCCAGCTTAAGCGGGAGAAGCAATGAGCAGTTCTTC
>.|few|TRBV19|TRBJ1-5|14
CASSIRGSNQPQHF
TGTGCCAGTAGTATAAGAGGCAGCAATCAGCCCCAGCATTTT
>.|few|TRBV7-2|TRBJ2-2|17
CASSLVYGGRVAGELFF
TGTGCCAGCAGCTTAGTTTATGGAGGTCGGGTGGCCGGGGAGCTGTTTTTT
>.|once|TRBV5-1|TRBJ1-1|12
CASSQGNTEAFF
TGCGCCAGCAGCCAGGGCAACACTGAAGCTTTCTTT
>TRBD1|.|TRBV5-1|TRBJ2-5|14
CASSYRGSEETQYF
TGCGCCAGCAGCTACAGGGGGTCTGAGGAGACCCAGTACTTC
>TRBD2|few|TRBV27|TRBJ2-7|16
CASTQLAGGPVYEQYF
TGTGCCAGCACCCAGCTAGCGGGAGGGCCAGTCTACGAGCAGTACTTC
>.|once|TRBV29-1|TRBJ1-5|15
CSVQGPGGSGQPQHF
TGCAGCGTTCAGGGGCCGGGAGGTTCGGGTCAGCCCCAGCATTTT
>TRBD1|.|TRBV11-2|TRBJ1-6|15
CASSLIGQGSSPLHF
TGTGCCAGCAGCTTAATCGGACAGGGGAGTTCACCCCTCCACTTT
>.|.|TRBV11-2|TRBJ1-6|17
CASSLDSGTLYNSPLHF
TGTGCCAGCAGCTTAGATTCCGGGACTCTCTATAATTCACCCCTCCACTTT
>.|.|TRBV6-1|TRBJ1-4|14
CATRGAEYNEKLFF
TGTGCCACCCGGGGGGCAGAATATAATGAAAAACTGTTTTTT
>TRBD2|.|TRBV7-9|TRBJ2-5|18
CASSRGLAGDTYQETQYF
TGTGCCAGCAGCAGGGGACTAGCGGGAGACACGTACCAAGAGACCCAGTACTTC
>TRBD1|.|TRBV6-6|TRBJ2-7|15
CASSPGQGFTYEQYF
TGTGCCAGCAGCCCCGGACAGGGCTTCACCTACGAGCAGTACTTC
>.|.|TRBV13|TRBJ1-1|14
CASSRRERNTEAFF
TGTGCCAGCAGTAGGAGGGAACGGAACACTGAAGCTTTCTTT
>TRBD1|.|TRBV4-1|TRBJ2-7|16
CASSQSGQGLGYEQYF
TGCGCCAGCAGCCAATCGGGACAGGGCCTTGGGTACGAGCAGTACTTC
>TRBD1|.|TRBV4-3|TRBJ2-7|15
CASSLRTGGSDEQYF
TGCGCCAGCAGCCTGCGGACAGGGGGAAGCGACGAGCAGTACTTC
>TRBD1|.|TRBV5-6|TRBJ1-1|15
CASSMSRQGNTEAFF
TGTGCCAGCAGCATGAGCCGACAGGGGAACACTGAAGCTTTCTTT
>TRBD1|.|TRBV19|TRBJ2-7|14
CASSMRTGGYEQYF
TGTGCCAGTAGTATGCGGACAGGGGGCTACGAGCAGTACTTC
>.|.|TRBV28|TRBJ1-2|15
CASSRPGQFDYGYTF
TGTGCCAGCAGCAGACCTGGACAGTTTGACTATGGCTACACCTTC
>.|.|TRBV29-1|TRBJ2-5|13
CSAGTGLGETQYF
TGCAGTGCCGGAACAGGGTTGGGGGAGACCCAGTACTTC
>TRBD2|.|TRBV18|TRBJ2-2|16
CASSRNSGENTGELFF
TGTGCCAGCTCACGAAATAGCGGGGAGAACACCGGGGAGCTGTTTTTT
>.|.|TRBV9|TRBJ2-2|13
CASGSENTGELFF
TGTGCCAGCGGAAGCGAGAACACCGGGGAGCTGTTTTTT
>TRBD1|.|TRBV25-1|TRBJ2-3|14
CASERTGVTDTQYF
TGTGCCAGCGAACGGACAGGGGTCACAGATACGCAGTATTTT
>.|.|TRBV6-1|TRBJ1-5|13
CASSRQANQPQHF
TGTGCCAGCTCCCGACAGGCTAATCAGCCCCAGCATTTT
>.|.|TRBV7-8|TRBJ1-1|13
CASSPGGNTEAFF
TGTGCCAGCAGCCCCGGGGGGAACACTGAAGCTTTCTTT
>.|few|TRBV10-3|TRBJ2-1|14
CAISDSGVKGEQFF
TGTGCCATCAGTGACTCAGGGGTGAAAGGTGAGCAGTTCTTC
>TRBD1|.|TRBV5-1|TRBJ1-1|14
CASSPQGGNTEAFF
TGCGCCAGCAGCCCCCAGGGGGGCAACACTGAAGCTTTCTTT
>.|.|TRBV15|TRBJ2-2|14
CATSRDRATGELFF
TGTGCCACCAGTCGCGACAGAGCTACCGGGGAGCTGTTTTTT
>.|few|TRBV7-2|TRBJ1-1|13
CASSLEAGFEAFF
TGTGCCAGCAGCTTAGAGGCAGGGTTTGAAGCTTTCTTT
>.|.|TRBV7-8|TRBJ1-6|13
CASSLNRGSPLHF
TGTGCCAGCAGCTTAAACCGCGGATCACCCCTCCACTTT
>.|.|TRBV20-1|TRBJ1-2|11
CSARDLGDYTF
TGCAGTGCTAGAGATCTGGGCGACTACACCTTC
>TRBD2|few|TRBV9|TRBJ2-2|15
CASSPPPGGVGELFF
TGTGCCAGCAGCCCACCACCCGGGGGGGTCGGGGAGCTGTTTTTT
>.|.|TRBV7-2|TRBJ1-5|15
CASSPWGGSNQPQHF
TGTGCCAGCAGCCCGTGGGGCGGTTCGAATCAGCCCCAGCATTTT
>TRBD2|few|TRBV2|TRBJ2-7|13
CASRGGSFYEQYF
TGTGCCAGCAGGGGAGGGAGTTTCTACGAGCAGTACTTC
>TRBD2|.|TRBV4-1|TRBJ2-3|17
CASSTGLGLAGGDTQYF
TGCGCCAGCAGCACTGGGTTAGGACTAGCGGGAGGGGATACGCAGTATTTT
>TRBD1|.|TRBV6-5|TRBJ1-6|14
CASSRGQQNSPLHF
TGTGCCAGCAGCAGGGGACAGCAAAATTCACCCCTCCACTTT
>.|.|TRBV5-4|TRBJ1-2|14
CASSRTVDNYGYTF
TGTGCCAGCAGCCGGACAGTGGATAACTATGGCTACACCTTC
>.|.|TRBV7-3|TRBJ1-4|14
CASTGGSRNEKLFF
TGTGCCAGCACCGGGGGGTCCAGAAATGAAAAACTGTTTTTT
>TRBD2|.|TRBV2|TRBJ2-5|15
CASSRLAGAWETQYF
TGTGCCAGCAGCCGACTAGCGGGAGCTTGGGAGACCCAGTACTTC
>.|.|TRBV10-3|TRBJ2-3|13
CALSAGGTDTQYF
TGTGCCCTCTCGGCAGGGGGCACAGATACGCAGTATTTT
>TRBD1|.|TRBV30|TRBJ1-5|15
CALRQGAGSNQPQHF
TGTGCCTTGAGACAGGGGGCAGGGAGCAATCAGCCCCAGCATTTT
>.|.|TRBV6-1|TRBJ2-7|13
CASSDPTLLIEYF
TGTGCCAGCAGTGATCCCACCCTTTTGATAGAGTACTTC
>TRBD2|.|TRBV19|TRBJ2-4|19
CASSPITSGRNPAKNIQYF
TGTGCCAGTAGTCCAATTACTAGCGGGAGAAACCCAGCCAAAAACATTCAGTACTTC